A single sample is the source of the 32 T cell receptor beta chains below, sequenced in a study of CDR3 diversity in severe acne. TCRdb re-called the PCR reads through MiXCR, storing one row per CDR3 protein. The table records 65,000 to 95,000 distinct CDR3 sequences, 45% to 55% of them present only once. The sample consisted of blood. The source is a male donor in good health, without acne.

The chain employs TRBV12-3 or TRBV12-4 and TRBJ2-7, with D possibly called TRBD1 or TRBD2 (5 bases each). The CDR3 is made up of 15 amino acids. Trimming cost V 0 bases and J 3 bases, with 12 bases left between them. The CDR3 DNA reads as TGTGCCAGCAGTTTAGCCGAGGGGTTGAACTACGAGCAGTACTTC. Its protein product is CASSLAEGLNYEQYF.

The CDR3: CASNSGQYQETQYF. CDR3 DNA: TGTGCCAGTAATAGCGGGCAGTACCAAGAGACCCAGTACTTC. The chain couples TRBV19 to TRBJ2-5; 7 nucleotides match TRBD2. This CDR3 contains 14 residues. Germline-derived CDR1 and CDR2 are LNHDA and SQIVND (reference sequence). J lost 0 bases, V lost 7 bases, and 5 bases had no gene match.

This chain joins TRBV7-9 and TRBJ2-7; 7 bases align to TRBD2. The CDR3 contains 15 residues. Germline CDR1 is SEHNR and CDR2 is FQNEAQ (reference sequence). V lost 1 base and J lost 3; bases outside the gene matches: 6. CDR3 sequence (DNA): TGTGCCAGCAGCTTAGGGGGAGGGGCCGACTACGAGCAGTACTTC. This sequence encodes CASSLGGGADYEQYF.

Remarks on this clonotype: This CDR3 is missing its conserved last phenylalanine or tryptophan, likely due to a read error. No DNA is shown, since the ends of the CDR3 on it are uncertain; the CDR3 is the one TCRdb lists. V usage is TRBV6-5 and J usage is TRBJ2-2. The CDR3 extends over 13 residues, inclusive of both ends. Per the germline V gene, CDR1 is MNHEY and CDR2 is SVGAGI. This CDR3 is CASSYSRARELVS.

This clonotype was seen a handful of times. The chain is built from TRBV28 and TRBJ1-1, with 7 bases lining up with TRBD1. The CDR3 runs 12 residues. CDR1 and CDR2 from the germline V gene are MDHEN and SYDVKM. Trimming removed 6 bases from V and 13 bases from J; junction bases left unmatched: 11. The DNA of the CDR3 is TGTGCCAGCAGCACGCCGACAGGGAGAGGTTTCTTT. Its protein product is CASSTPTGRGFF. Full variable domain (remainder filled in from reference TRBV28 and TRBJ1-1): DVKVTQSSRYLVKRTGEKVFLECVQDMDHENMFWYRQDPGLGLRLIYFSYDVKMKEKGDIPEGYSVSREKKERFSLILESASTNQTSMYLCASSTPTGRGFFGQGTRLTVV.

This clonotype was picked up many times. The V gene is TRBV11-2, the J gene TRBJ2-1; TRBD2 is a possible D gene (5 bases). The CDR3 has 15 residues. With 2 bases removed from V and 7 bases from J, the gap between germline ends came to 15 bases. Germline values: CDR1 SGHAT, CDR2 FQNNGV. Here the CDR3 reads CASSLRSTNVNEQFF. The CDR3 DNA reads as TGTGCCAGCAGCTTACGTTCGACTAATGTTAATGAGCAGTTCTTC.

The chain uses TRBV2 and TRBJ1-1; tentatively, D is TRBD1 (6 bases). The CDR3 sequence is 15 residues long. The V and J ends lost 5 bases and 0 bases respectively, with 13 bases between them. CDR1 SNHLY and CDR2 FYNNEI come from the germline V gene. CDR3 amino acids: CASSLDSPMNTEAFF. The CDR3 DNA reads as TGTGCCAGCAGTCTGGACAGCCCGATGAACACTGAAGCTTTCTTT.

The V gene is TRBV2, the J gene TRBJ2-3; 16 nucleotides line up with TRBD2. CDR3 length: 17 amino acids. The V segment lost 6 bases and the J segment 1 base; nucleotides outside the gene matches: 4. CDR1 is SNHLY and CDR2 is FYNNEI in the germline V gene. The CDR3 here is CASSKGTSGGGTDTQYF. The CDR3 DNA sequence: TGTGCCAGCAGCAAAGGGACTAGCGGGGGGGGCACAGATACGCAGTATTTT. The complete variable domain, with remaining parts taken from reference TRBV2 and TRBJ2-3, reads EPEVTQTPSHQVTQMGQEVILRCVPISNHLYFYWYRQILGQKVEFLVSFYNNEISEKSEIFDDQFSVERPDGSNFTLKIRSTKLEDSAMYFCASSKGTSGGGTDTQYFGPGTRLTVL.

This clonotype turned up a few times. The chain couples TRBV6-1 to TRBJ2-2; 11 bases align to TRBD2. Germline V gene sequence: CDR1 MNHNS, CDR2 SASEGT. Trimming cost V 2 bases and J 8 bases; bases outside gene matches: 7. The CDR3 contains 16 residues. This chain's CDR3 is CASSEFLAGGDGELFF. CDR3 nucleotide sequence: TGTGCCAGCAGTGAATTTCTAGCGGGAGGAGATGGGGAGCTGTTTTTT.

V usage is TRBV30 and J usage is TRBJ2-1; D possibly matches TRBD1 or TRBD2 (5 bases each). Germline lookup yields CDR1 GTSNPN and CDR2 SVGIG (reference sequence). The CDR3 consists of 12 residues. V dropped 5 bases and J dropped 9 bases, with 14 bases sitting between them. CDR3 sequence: CAWGAGITEQFF. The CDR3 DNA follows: TGTGCCTGGGGGGCCGGGATCACTGAGCAGTTCTTC.

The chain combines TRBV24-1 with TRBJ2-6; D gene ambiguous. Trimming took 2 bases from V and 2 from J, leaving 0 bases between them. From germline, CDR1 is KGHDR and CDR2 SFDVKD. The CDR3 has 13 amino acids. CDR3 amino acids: CATSDSGANVLTF. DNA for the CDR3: TGTGCCACCAGTGATTCTGGGGCCAACGTCCTGACTTTC.

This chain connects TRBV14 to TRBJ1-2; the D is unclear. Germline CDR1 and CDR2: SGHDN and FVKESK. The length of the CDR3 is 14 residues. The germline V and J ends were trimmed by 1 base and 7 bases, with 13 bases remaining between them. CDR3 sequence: CASSQGIPYSGYTF. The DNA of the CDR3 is TGTGCCAGCAGCCAAGGGATCCCATATAGTGGCTACACCTTC.

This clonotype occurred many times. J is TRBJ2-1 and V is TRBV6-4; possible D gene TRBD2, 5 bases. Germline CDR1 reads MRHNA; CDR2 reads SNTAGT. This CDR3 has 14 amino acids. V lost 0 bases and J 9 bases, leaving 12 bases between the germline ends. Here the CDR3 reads CASSDSDSAAEQFF. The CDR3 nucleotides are TGTGCCAGCAGTGACTCTGATAGCGCGGCTGAGCAGTTCTTC.

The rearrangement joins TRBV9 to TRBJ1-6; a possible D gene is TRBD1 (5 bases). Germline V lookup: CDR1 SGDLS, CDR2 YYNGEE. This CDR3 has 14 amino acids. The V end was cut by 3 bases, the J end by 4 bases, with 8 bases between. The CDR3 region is CASSADSYNSPLHF. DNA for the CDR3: TGTGCCAGCAGCGCCGACAGTTATAATTCACCCCTCCACTTT.

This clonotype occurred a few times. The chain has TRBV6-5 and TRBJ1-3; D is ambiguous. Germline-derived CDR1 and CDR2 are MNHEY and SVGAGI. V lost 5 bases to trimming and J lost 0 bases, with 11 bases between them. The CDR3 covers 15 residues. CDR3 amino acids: CASSRASGSGNTIYF. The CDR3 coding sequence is TGTGCCAGCAGTCGGGCCTCTGGCTCTGGAAACACCATATATTTT.

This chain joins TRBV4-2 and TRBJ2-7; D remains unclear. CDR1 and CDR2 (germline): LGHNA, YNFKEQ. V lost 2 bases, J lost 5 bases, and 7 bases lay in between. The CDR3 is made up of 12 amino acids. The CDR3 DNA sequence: TGTGCCAGCAGCCAAAATACCGACGAGCAGTACTTC. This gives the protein CASSQNTDEQYF.

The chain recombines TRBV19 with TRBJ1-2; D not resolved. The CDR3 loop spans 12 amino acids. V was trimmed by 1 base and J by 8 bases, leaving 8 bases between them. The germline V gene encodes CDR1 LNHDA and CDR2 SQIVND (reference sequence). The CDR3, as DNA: TGTGCCAGTAGTATAGGCGACGGAGGCTACACCTTC. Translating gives CASSIGDGGYTF.

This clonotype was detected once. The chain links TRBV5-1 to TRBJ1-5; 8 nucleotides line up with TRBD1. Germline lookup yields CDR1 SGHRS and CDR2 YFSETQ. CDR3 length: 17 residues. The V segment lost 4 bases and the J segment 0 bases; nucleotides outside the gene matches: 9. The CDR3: CASSEPTGDHSNQPQHF. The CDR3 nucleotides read TGCGCCAGCAGCGAACCGACAGGGGATCATAGCAATCAGCCCCAGCATTTT.

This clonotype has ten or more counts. The CDR3 DNA sequence: TGTGCCAGCAGCTTCGGGGTTCTCTCCTACAATGAGCAGTTCTTC. Residues: CASSFGVLSYNEQFF. V usage is TRBV5-4 and J usage is TRBJ2-1, with D perhaps TRBD2 (5 bases). Germline V gene sequence: CDR1 SGHNT, CDR2 YYREEE (reference sequence). The CDR3 runs 15 residues. V dropped 2 bases and J dropped 0 bases, with 9 bases sitting between them.

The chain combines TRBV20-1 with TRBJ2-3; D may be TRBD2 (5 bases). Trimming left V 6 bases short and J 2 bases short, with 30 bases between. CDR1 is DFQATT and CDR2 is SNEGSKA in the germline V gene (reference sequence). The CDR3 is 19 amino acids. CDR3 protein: CSAAPGSHTGEFFTDTQYF. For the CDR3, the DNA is TGCAGTGCCGCACCGGGATCACACACCGGGGAGTTTTTCACAGATACGCAGTATTTT.

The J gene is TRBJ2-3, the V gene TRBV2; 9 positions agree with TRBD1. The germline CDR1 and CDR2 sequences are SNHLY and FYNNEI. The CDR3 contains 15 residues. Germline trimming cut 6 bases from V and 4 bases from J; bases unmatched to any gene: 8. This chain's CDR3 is CASSRQGQGSDTQYF. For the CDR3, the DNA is TGTGCCAGCAGCCGACAAGGACAGGGGTCAGATACGCAGTATTTT.

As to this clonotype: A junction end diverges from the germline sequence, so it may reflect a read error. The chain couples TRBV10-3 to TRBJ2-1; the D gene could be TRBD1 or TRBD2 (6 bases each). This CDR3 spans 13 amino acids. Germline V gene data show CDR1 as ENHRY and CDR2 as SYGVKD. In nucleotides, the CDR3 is TGTGCCGCCACTGTGACGGGGGCCACACAGCAATTCTTC. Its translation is CAATVTGATQQFF.

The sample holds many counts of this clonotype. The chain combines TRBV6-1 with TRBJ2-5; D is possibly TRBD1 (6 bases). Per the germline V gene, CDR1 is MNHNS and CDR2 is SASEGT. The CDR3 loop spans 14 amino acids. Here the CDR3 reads CATQHSTDRETQYF. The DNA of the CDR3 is TGTGCTACCCAACACTCCACCGACAGGGAGACCCAGTACTTC.

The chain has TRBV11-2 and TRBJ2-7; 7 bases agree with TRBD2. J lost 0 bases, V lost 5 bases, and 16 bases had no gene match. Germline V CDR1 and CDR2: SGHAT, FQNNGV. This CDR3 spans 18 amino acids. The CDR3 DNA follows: TGTGCCAGCAGCCCTAATGGGCCCACGGGACTATGCTCCTACGAGCAGTACTTC. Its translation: CASSPNGPTGLCSYEQYF.

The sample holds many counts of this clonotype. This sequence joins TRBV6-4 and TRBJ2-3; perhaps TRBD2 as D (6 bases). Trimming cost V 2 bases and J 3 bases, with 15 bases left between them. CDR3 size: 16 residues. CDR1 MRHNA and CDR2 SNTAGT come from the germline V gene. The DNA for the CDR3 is TGTGCCAGCAGTGACACGACTAGTATAATAACAGATACGCAGTATTTT. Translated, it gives CASSDTTSIITDTQYF.

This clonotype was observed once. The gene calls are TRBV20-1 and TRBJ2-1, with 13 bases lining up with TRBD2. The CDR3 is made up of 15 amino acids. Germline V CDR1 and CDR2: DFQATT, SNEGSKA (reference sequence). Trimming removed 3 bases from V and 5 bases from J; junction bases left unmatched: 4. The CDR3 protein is CSARGLAGRHNEQFF. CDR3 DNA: TGCAGTGCTAGGGGACTAGCGGGGCGTCACAATGAGCAGTTCTTC.

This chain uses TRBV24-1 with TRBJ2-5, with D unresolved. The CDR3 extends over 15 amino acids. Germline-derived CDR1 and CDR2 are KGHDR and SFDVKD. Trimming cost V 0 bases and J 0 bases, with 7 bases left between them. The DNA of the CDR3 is TGTGCCACCAGTGATTTGAAGCAGTACCAAGAGACCCAGTACTTC. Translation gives CATSDLKQYQETQYF.

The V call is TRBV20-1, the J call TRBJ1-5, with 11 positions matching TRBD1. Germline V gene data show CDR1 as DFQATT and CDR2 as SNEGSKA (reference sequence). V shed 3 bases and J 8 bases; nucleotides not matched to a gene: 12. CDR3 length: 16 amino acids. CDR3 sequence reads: CSASYWTGGENEPQHF. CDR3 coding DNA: TGCAGTGCTAGCTACTGGACAGGGGGCGAAAATGAGCCCCAGCATTTT.

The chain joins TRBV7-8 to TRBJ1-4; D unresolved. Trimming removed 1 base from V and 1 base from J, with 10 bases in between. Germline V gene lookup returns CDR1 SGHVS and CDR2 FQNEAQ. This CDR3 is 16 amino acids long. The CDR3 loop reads CASSLVAGGTNEKLFF. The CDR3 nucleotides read TGTGCCAGCAGCTTAGTCGCGGGCGGAACTAATGAAAAACTGTTTTTT. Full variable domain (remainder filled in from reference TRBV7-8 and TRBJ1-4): GAGVSQSPRYKVAKRGQDVALRCDPISGHVSLFWYQQALGQGPEFLTYFQNEAQLDKSGLPSDRFFAERPEGSVSTLKIQRTQQEDSAVYLCASSLVAGGTNEKLFFGSGTQLSVL.

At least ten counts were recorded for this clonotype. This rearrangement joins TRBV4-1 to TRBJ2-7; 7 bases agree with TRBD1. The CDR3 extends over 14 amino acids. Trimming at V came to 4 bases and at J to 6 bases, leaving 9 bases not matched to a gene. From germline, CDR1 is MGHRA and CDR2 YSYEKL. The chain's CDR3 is CASSPGTALFEQYF. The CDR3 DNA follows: TGCGCCAGCAGCCCCGGGACAGCACTATTCGAGCAGTACTTC.

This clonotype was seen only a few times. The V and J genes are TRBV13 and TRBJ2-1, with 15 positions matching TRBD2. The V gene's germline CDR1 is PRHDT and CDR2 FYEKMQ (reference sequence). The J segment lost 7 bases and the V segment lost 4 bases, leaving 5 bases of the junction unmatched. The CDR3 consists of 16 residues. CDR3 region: CASSSRTSGGANEQFF. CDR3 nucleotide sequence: TGTGCCAGCAGCTCCCGGACTAGCGGGGGGGCAAATGAGCAGTTCTTC.

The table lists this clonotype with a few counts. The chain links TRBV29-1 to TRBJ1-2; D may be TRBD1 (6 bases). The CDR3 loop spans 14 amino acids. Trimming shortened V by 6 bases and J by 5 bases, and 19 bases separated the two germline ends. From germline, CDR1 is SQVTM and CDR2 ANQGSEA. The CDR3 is CSVAGTSKVYGYTF. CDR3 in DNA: TGCAGCGTGGCCGGGACAAGTAAGGTTTATGGCTACACCTTC.